These 8 T cell receptor beta chains were sequenced from one sample in a study of T cells in Graves' hyperthyroidism and ophthalmopathy. The TCR beta CDR3 regions underwent amplification using RNA transcripts as the source. Researchers ran a first-round RT-PCR on the TCR CDR3 using the HTBI primer set. TCRdb re-derived calls from the multiplex PCR reads in MiXCR, one entry per CDR3 protein. This table has hundreds of thousands of distinct CDR3 sequences, roughly 15% appearing once. Sequencing was performed on blood. The receptors here all came from a man younger than 35 with Graves' ophthalmopathy.

This clonotype occurred many times. V usage is TRBV2 and J usage is TRBJ2-3, with no clear D. Germline V gene sequence: CDR1 SNHLY, CDR2 FYNNEI. The CDR3 extends over 13 amino acids. Between the trimmed V and J ends, which lost 6 bases and 2 bases, there was a span of 9 bases. Written as DNA, the CDR3 is TGTGCCAGCAGCTATTATACCACAGATACGCAGTATTTT. It translates to CASSYYTTDTQYF.

This clonotype was recorded many times. This sequence joins TRBV5-1 and TRBJ2-3; tentatively, D is TRBD2 (6 bases). CDR1 SGHRS and CDR2 YFSETQ come from the germline V gene. V was cut by 1 base and J by 1 base, with 13 bases left in between. The CDR3 sequence is 16 residues long. The CDR3 DNA is TGCGCCAGCAGCTTGTTGGACGGGAGCGGCACAGATACGCAGTATTTT. As protein: CASSLLDGSGTDTQYF.

At least ten counts were recorded for this clonotype. The CDR3 nucleotides read TGTGCCAGCAGCCTGGACAACGCATACAATGAGCAGTTCTTC. It is translated as CASSLDNAYNEQFF. This rearrangement joins TRBV7-2 to TRBJ2-1; D possibly corresponds to TRBD1 (5 bases). The CDR3 spans 14 residues. V gave up 5 bases and J gave up 4 bases, with 12 bases separating them. The germline V gene encodes CDR1 SGHTA and CDR2 FQGNSA.

The sample holds a few counts of this clonotype. The J gene is TRBJ1-1, the V gene TRBV27; D unclear. CDR1 and CDR2 from the germline V gene are MNHEY and SMNVEV (reference sequence). V lost 4 bases, J lost 3 bases, and 9 bases lay in between. This CDR3 contains 13 residues. CDR3 sequence (DNA): TGTGCCAGCAGTTCCCAGGATTACACTGAAGCTTTCTTT. Translating it yields CASSSQDYTEAFF.

This clonotype was seen a handful of times. The V gene is TRBV18, the J gene TRBJ2-1; 11 bases are shared with TRBD2. Unmatched junction bases numbered 6, after V lost 4 bases and J lost 4 bases. The germline CDR1 and CDR2 sequences are KGHSH and LQKENI. The CDR3 length is 16 residues. CDR3 bases: TGTGCCAGCTCACGACCCCTAGCGGGGGGTTACAATGAGCAGTTCTTC. It is translated as CASSRPLAGGYNEQFF.

Comment on this clonotype: Possible read error: a much larger clone is one base away. The chain recombines TRBV10-2 with TRBJ2-1, with D possibly being TRBD1 or TRBD2 (6 bases each). Germline V gene lookup returns CDR1 WSHSY and CDR2 SAAADI. The length of the CDR3 is 15 residues. The V end lost 2 bases, the J end lost 9 bases, and 17 bases lay between the germline ends. The CDR3 coding sequence is TGCGCCAGCAGTGAGGGGCTAGCGCAGGGGTCTGAGCAGTTCTTC. It codes for CASSEGLAQGSEQFF.

At least ten counts were recorded for this clonotype. This rearrangement joins TRBV6-1 to TRBJ2-1; a weak D match, TRBD2 (6 bases). This CDR3 is built from 12 residues. V was cut by 8 bases and J by 8 bases, with 13 bases left in between. Germline V lookup: CDR1 MNHNS, CDR2 SASEGT. CDR3 DNA: TGTGCCAGCCAGAGTTCGGGGGATGAGCAGTTCTTC. Encoded protein: CASQSSGDEQFF.

On this clonotype: One end of the junction fails to match germline, which may point to a read error. The V and J genes are TRBV20-1 and TRBJ1-3; possible D gene TRBD1, 5 bases. The germline gives CDR1 DFQATT, CDR2 SNEGSKA (reference sequence). CDR3 size: 18 residues. CDR3 sequence reads: CSAGDSFYRDGKINTIYF. The CDR3 DNA follows: TGCAGTGCTGGAGACTCCTTTTATAGGGACGGGAAGATAAACACCATATATTTT.